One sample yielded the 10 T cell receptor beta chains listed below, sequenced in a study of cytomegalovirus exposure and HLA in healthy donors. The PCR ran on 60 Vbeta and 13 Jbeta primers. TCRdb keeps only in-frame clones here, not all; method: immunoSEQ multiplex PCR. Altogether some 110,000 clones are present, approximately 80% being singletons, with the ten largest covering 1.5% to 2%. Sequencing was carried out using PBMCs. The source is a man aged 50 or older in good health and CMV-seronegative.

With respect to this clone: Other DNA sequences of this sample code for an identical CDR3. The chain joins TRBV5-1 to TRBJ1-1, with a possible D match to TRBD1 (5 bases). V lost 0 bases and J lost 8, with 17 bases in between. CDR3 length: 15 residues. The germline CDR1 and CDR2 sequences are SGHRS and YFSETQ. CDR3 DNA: TGCGCCAGCAGCTTGGCCAGGGAGGGGAGGGTGGAAGCTTTCTTT. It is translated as CASSLAREGRVEAFF. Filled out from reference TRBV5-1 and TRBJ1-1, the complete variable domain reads KAGVTQTPRYLIKTRGQQVTLSCSPISGHRSVSWYQQTPGQGLQFLFEYFSETQRNKGNFPGRFSGRQFSNSRSEMNVSTLELGDSALYLCASSLAREGRVEAFFGQGTRLTVV.

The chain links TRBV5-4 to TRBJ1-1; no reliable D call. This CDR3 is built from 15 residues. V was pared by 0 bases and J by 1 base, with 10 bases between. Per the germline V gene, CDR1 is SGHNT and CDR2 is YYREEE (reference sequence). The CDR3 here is CASSLDPRGNTEAFF. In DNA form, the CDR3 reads TGTGCCAGCAGCTTGGACCCGCGGGGGAACACTGAAGCTTTCTTT.

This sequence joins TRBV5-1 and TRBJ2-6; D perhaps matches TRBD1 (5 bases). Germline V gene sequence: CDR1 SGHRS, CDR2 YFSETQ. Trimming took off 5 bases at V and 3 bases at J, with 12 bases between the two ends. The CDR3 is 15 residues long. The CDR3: CASRLSGYGANVLTF. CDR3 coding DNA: TGCGCCAGCAGACTGTCAGGGTATGGGGCCAACGTCCTGACTTTC.

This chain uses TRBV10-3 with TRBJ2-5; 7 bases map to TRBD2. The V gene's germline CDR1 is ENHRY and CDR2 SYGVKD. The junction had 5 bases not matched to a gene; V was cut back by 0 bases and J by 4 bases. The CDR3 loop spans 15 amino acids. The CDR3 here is CAISESASGGETQYF. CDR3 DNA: TGTGCCATCAGTGAGTCGGCTAGCGGAGGAGAGACCCAGTACTTC.

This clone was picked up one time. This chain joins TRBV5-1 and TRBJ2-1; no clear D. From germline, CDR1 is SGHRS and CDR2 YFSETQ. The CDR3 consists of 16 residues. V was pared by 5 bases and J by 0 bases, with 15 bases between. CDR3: CASRREAASSYNEQFF. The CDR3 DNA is TGCGCCAGCAGGCGAGAGGCCGCTAGCTCCTACAATGAGCAGTTCTTC.

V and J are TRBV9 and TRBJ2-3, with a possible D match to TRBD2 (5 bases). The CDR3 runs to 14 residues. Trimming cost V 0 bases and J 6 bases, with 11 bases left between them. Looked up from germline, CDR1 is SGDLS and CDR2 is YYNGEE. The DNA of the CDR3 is TGTGCCAGCAGCGTAGTGGCAAGAGGGGATACGCAGTATTTT. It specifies CASSVVARGDTQYF.

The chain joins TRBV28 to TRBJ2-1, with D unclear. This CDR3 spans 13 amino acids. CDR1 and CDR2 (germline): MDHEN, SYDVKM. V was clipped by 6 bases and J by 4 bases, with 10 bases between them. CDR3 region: CASRAQTYNEQFF. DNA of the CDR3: TGTGCCAGCAGAGCTCAGACTTACAATGAGCAGTTCTTC.

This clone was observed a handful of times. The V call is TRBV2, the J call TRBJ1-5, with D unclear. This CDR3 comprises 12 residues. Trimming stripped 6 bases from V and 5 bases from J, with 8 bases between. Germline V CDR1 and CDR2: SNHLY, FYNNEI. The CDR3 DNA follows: TGTGCCAGCAGAAGCGAGGATCAGCCCCAGCATTTT. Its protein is CASRSEDQPQHF.

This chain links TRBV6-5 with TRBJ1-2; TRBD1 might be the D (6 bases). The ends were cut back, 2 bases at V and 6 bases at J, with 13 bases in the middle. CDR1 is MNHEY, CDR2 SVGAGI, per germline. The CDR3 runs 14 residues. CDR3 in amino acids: CASSYTTKGDGYTF. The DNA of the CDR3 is TGTGCCAGCAGTTACACGACGAAGGGGGATGGCTACACCTTC.

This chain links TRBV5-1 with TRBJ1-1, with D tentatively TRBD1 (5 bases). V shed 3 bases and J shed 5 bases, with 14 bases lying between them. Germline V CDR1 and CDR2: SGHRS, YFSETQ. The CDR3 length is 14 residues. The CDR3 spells CASSSPTGGTEAFF. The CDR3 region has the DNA TGCGCCAGCAGCTCGCCCACCGGGGGGACTGAAGCTTTCTTT.